Shown below are 14 T cell receptor beta chains from a single sample sequenced in a study of blood T cell repertoires in COVID-19. Clones were read by immunoSEQ multiplex PCR, and TCRdb kept only the in-frame ones, dropping some. The sample yields around 160,000 clones, around 82% seen once. Source material: peripheral blood. The source of these receptors is a man aged 60 to 69 with active or convalescent COVID-19.

The chain links TRBV30 to TRBJ2-1, with 12 bases matching TRBD2. Germline CDR1 and CDR2: GTSNPN and SVGIG (reference sequence). The CDR3 has 14 amino acids. The trim removed 4 bases at V and 8 bases at J, leaving 6 bases unmatched. CDR3 DNA sequence: TGTGCCTGGACCGCGGGACTAGCGGGCGATGAGCAGTTCTTC. Its protein product is CAWTAGLAGDEQFF.

This CDR3 is CASTPERGGNEQFF. The DNA of the CDR3 is TGTGCCAGTACCCCCGAGCGGGGGGGGAATGAGCAGTTCTTC. The chain joins TRBV19 to TRBJ2-1, with 10 bases that match TRBD2. CDR3 length equals 14 residues. The V gene's germline CDR1 is LNHDA and CDR2 SQIVND (reference sequence). With 7 bases clipped from V and 7 bases from J, the junction kept 7 bases outside the gene matches.

The chain combines TRBV28 with TRBJ1-4; D might be TRBD1 (6 bases). Looked up from germline, CDR1 is MDHEN and CDR2 is SYDVKM. The germline V and J ends were trimmed by 6 bases and 10 bases, with 18 bases remaining between them. This CDR3 has 14 residues. The CDR3 loop reads CASSPGARHGKLFF. The CDR3 nucleotides read TGTGCCAGCAGCCCAGGGGCCCGGCATGGAAAACTGTTTTTT.

This chain connects TRBV12-3 or TRBV12-4 to TRBJ1-3; D gene uncertain. Trimming shortened V by 5 bases and J by 6 bases, and 5 bases separated the two germline ends. This CDR3 comprises 11 residues. CDR3 sequence: CASSLKNTIYF. The CDR3 bases are TGTGCCAGCAGTCTAAAAAACACCATATATTTT.

This clone was seen more than once but under ten times. V is TRBV21-1 and J is TRBJ2-7; the D call in the table, TRBD2, was not verified against the DNA. TRBV21-1 is a pseudogene segment. This CDR3 comprises 15 residues. The CDR3 sequence is CASSKRAGRTYEQYF. The CDR3 DNA sequence: TGTGCCAGCAGCAAAAGGGCAGGGAGGACCTACGAGCAGTACTTC.

The rearrangement links TRBV18 to TRBJ2-7; D perhaps matches TRBD1 (6 bases). V gave up 6 bases and J gave up 2 bases, with 17 bases separating them. From germline, CDR1 is KGHSH and CDR2 LQKENI. This CDR3 is 15 amino acids long. CDR3 loop: CASSQGQGRAYEQYF. In DNA form, the CDR3 reads TGTGCCAGCTCCCAGGGCCAGGGGCGGGCCTACGAGCAGTACTTC.

This clone has only a few counts. The identical CDR3 is also encoded by other nucleotide sequences in the sample. J is TRBJ2-2 and V is TRBV5-1; perhaps TRBD1 as D (5 bases). The germline CDR1 and CDR2 sequences are SGHRS and YFSETQ. Trimming pared 4 bases from V and 3 bases from J, leaving 13 bases between. The CDR3 totals 15 residues. The CDR3 region is CASSPRAGDTGELFF. In DNA form, the CDR3 reads TGCGCCAGCAGCCCCAGGGCCGGAGACACCGGGGAGCTGTTTTTT.

The chain links TRBV5-1 to TRBJ2-5; D ambiguous. Trimming took 4 bases from V and 5 from J, leaving 15 bases between them. The CDR3 is made up of 14 amino acids. Germline V gene data show CDR1 as SGHRS and CDR2 as YFSETQ. CDR3 loop: CASSPPGSKETQYF. In nucleotides, the CDR3 is TGCGCCAGCAGCCCCCCCGGGTCAAAGGAGACCCAGTACTTC.

J is TRBJ1-1 and V is TRBV4-3, with TRBD1 identical over 7 bases. Germline-derived CDR1 and CDR2 are LGHNA and YSLEER. The CDR3 length is 14 residues. The ends lost 1 base at V and 5 bases at J; junction bases unmatched: 4. In nucleotides, the CDR3 is TGCGCCAGCAGCCAAGGAAGGGGGCGTACTGAAGCTTTCTTT. Translation: CASSQGRGRTEAFF.

V usage is TRBV28 and J usage is TRBJ2-7; 8 bases map to TRBD2. The V gene's germline CDR1 is MDHEN and CDR2 SYDVKM. This CDR3 contains 14 residues. V lost 5 bases and J lost 2; bases outside the gene matches: 5. DNA of the CDR3: TGTGCCAGCAGTCTAGCGGGTCCTCCCTACGAGCAGTACTTC. Amino acids: CASSLAGPPYEQYF.

V gene TRBV21-1 combines with J gene TRBJ1-1; TRBD1 is taken as the D call from the table, unchecked against the DNA. TRBV21-1 is assigned pseudogene status. This CDR3 has 16 residues. The CDR3 DNA sequence: TGTGCCAGCAGCAACCAGGGACAGGGGAGGGAAACTGAAGCTTTCTTT. Protein sequence: CASSNQGQGRETEAFF.

This sequence joins TRBV28 and TRBJ2-7; D perhaps matches TRBD1 (6 bases). The V gene's germline CDR1 is MDHEN and CDR2 SYDVKM. The CDR3 sequence is 14 residues long. The germline V and J ends were trimmed by 6 bases and 7 bases, with 19 bases remaining between them. The CDR3 DNA sequence: TGTGCCAGCAGCCCCCCTTTTAGGGGGATTGAGCAGTACTTC. Its protein product is CASSPPFRGIEQYF.

The chain combines TRBV5-1 with TRBJ2-5, with TRBD2 identical over 9 bases. Germline V gene sequence: CDR1 SGHRS, CDR2 YFSETQ. V shed 3 bases, J shed 4 bases, and the junction held 4 bases outside the gene matches. The CDR3 consists of 14 residues. CDR3 DNA: TGCGCCAGCAGCTCCCTAGCGGGAAGAGAGACCCAGTACTTC. Its translation is CASSSLAGRETQYF.

This clone has just a few counts. The chain is built from TRBV5-4 and TRBJ2-7, with a weak D call TRBD2 (5 bases). Trimming took off 3 bases at V and 0 bases at J, with 19 bases between the two ends. The germline V gene encodes CDR1 SGHNT and CDR2 YYREEE (reference sequence). The CDR3 covers 17 residues. Here the CDR3 reads CASSSQGERLSSYEQYF. CDR3 in DNA: TGTGCCAGCAGCTCGCAAGGTGAGCGACTAAGCTCCTACGAGCAGTACTTC.